These T cell receptor beta chains were read from a single sample in a study of blood T cells in healthy people across ages. TCRdb itself ran the 5' RACE reads through MiXCR, one entry per CDR3 protein. The repertoire holds about 800,000 distinct CDR3 sequences, with around 25% as singletons. The sample was also linked to a second study, of T cells of mothers and their children.

Source material: blood. The receptors were gathered from a boy aged 5-17 years in good health. The CDR3 runs from the conserved cysteine through the conserved F or W. Fields, in order: D gene, CDR3 length, J gene, clone size, V gene, CDR3 DNA, CDR3 protein. The D gene is left open where the match is weak. Clone size appears in some rows only: once, few, many, or a class for an expanded clone.

D gene: TRBD2
CDR3 length: 19
J gene: TRBJ2-2
clone size: few
V gene: TRBV4-1
CDR3 DNA: TGCGCCAGCAGCCAAGATTATGAGGGACTAGCGGGAGGGTCAGGGGAGCTGTTTTTT
CDR3 protein: CASSQDYEGLAGGSGELFF

D gene: TRBD2
CDR3 length: 17
J gene: TRBJ2-1
clone size: NA
V gene: TRBV4-1
CDR3 DNA: TGCGCCAGCAGCCAAGATCCTTCCCGGGAGGTAAACAATGAGCAGTTCTTC
CDR3 protein: CASSQDPSREVNNEQFF

D gene: NA
CDR3 length: 13
J gene: TRBJ2-7
clone size: once
V gene: TRBV29-1
CDR3 DNA: TGCAGCGTCAGGCTCACGGACTCCTACGAGCAGTACTTC
CDR3 protein: CSVRLTDSYEQYF

D gene: TRBD1
CDR3 length: 13
J gene: TRBJ2-1
clone size: NA
V gene: TRBV12-3/TRBV12-4
CDR3 DNA: TGTGCCAGCAGTTTCGGACAGGCCAATGAGCAGTTCTTC
CDR3 protein: CASSFGQANEQFF

D gene: NA
CDR3 length: 15
J gene: TRBJ2-3
clone size: few
V gene: TRBV5-1
CDR3 DNA: TGCGCCAGCAGCTTGGCTCCAATAGAGACAGATACGCAGTATTTT
CDR3 protein: CASSLAPIETDTQYF

D gene: NA
CDR3 length: 16
J gene: TRBJ2-3
clone size: NA
V gene: TRBV12-3/TRBV12-4
CDR3 DNA: TGTGCCAGCAGTCCAGATACTATATCCTACTACAATGAGCAGTTCTTT
CDR3 protein: CASSPDTISYYNEQFF

D gene: TRBD1
CDR3 length: 14
J gene: TRBJ2-2
clone size: NA
V gene: TRBV29-1
CDR3 DNA: TGCAGCGCTGAGGGACAGGGCGGGACCGGGGAGCTGTTTTTT
CDR3 protein: CSAEGQGGTGELFF

D gene: TRBD2
CDR3 length: 16
J gene: TRBJ2-5
clone size: NA
V gene: TRBV14
CDR3 DNA: TGTGCCAGCAGCCAAGATCTAGGGACTAGCCGCAAGACCCAGTACTTC
CDR3 protein: CASSQDLGTSRKTQYF

D gene: TRBD2
CDR3 length: 17
J gene: TRBJ2-3
clone size: many
V gene: TRBV28
CDR3 DNA: TGTGCCAGCAGTTTATTGGGTTCTAGCGGGAGCCTAAATACGCAGTATTTT
CDR3 protein: CASSLLGSSGSLNTQYF

D gene: NA
CDR3 length: 14
J gene: TRBJ2-7
clone size: NA
V gene: TRBV19
CDR3 DNA: TGTGCCAGTATGATAGGGGGGTATCCCTACGAGCAGTACTTC
CDR3 protein: CASMIGGYPYEQYF

D gene: NA
CDR3 length: 16
J gene: TRBJ2-2
clone size: NA
V gene: TRBV9
CDR3 DNA: TGTGCCAGCAGCGTAGCCCCCGGGCTAACTACCGGGGAGCTGTTTTTT
CDR3 protein: CASSVAPGLTTGELFF

D gene: NA
CDR3 length: 15
J gene: TRBJ2-5
clone size: many
V gene: TRBV20-1
CDR3 DNA: TGCAGTGCTAGGTCCGCCTACGACCCAATAGGGACCCAGTACTTC
CDR3 protein: CSARSAYDPIGTQYF

D gene: NA
CDR3 length: 16
J gene: TRBJ2-7
clone size: few
V gene: TRBV12-3/TRBV12-4
CDR3 DNA: TGTGCCAGCAGTTTGTCGGCCGGGACTCGACCCTACGAGCAGTACTTC
CDR3 protein: CASSLSAGTRPYEQYF